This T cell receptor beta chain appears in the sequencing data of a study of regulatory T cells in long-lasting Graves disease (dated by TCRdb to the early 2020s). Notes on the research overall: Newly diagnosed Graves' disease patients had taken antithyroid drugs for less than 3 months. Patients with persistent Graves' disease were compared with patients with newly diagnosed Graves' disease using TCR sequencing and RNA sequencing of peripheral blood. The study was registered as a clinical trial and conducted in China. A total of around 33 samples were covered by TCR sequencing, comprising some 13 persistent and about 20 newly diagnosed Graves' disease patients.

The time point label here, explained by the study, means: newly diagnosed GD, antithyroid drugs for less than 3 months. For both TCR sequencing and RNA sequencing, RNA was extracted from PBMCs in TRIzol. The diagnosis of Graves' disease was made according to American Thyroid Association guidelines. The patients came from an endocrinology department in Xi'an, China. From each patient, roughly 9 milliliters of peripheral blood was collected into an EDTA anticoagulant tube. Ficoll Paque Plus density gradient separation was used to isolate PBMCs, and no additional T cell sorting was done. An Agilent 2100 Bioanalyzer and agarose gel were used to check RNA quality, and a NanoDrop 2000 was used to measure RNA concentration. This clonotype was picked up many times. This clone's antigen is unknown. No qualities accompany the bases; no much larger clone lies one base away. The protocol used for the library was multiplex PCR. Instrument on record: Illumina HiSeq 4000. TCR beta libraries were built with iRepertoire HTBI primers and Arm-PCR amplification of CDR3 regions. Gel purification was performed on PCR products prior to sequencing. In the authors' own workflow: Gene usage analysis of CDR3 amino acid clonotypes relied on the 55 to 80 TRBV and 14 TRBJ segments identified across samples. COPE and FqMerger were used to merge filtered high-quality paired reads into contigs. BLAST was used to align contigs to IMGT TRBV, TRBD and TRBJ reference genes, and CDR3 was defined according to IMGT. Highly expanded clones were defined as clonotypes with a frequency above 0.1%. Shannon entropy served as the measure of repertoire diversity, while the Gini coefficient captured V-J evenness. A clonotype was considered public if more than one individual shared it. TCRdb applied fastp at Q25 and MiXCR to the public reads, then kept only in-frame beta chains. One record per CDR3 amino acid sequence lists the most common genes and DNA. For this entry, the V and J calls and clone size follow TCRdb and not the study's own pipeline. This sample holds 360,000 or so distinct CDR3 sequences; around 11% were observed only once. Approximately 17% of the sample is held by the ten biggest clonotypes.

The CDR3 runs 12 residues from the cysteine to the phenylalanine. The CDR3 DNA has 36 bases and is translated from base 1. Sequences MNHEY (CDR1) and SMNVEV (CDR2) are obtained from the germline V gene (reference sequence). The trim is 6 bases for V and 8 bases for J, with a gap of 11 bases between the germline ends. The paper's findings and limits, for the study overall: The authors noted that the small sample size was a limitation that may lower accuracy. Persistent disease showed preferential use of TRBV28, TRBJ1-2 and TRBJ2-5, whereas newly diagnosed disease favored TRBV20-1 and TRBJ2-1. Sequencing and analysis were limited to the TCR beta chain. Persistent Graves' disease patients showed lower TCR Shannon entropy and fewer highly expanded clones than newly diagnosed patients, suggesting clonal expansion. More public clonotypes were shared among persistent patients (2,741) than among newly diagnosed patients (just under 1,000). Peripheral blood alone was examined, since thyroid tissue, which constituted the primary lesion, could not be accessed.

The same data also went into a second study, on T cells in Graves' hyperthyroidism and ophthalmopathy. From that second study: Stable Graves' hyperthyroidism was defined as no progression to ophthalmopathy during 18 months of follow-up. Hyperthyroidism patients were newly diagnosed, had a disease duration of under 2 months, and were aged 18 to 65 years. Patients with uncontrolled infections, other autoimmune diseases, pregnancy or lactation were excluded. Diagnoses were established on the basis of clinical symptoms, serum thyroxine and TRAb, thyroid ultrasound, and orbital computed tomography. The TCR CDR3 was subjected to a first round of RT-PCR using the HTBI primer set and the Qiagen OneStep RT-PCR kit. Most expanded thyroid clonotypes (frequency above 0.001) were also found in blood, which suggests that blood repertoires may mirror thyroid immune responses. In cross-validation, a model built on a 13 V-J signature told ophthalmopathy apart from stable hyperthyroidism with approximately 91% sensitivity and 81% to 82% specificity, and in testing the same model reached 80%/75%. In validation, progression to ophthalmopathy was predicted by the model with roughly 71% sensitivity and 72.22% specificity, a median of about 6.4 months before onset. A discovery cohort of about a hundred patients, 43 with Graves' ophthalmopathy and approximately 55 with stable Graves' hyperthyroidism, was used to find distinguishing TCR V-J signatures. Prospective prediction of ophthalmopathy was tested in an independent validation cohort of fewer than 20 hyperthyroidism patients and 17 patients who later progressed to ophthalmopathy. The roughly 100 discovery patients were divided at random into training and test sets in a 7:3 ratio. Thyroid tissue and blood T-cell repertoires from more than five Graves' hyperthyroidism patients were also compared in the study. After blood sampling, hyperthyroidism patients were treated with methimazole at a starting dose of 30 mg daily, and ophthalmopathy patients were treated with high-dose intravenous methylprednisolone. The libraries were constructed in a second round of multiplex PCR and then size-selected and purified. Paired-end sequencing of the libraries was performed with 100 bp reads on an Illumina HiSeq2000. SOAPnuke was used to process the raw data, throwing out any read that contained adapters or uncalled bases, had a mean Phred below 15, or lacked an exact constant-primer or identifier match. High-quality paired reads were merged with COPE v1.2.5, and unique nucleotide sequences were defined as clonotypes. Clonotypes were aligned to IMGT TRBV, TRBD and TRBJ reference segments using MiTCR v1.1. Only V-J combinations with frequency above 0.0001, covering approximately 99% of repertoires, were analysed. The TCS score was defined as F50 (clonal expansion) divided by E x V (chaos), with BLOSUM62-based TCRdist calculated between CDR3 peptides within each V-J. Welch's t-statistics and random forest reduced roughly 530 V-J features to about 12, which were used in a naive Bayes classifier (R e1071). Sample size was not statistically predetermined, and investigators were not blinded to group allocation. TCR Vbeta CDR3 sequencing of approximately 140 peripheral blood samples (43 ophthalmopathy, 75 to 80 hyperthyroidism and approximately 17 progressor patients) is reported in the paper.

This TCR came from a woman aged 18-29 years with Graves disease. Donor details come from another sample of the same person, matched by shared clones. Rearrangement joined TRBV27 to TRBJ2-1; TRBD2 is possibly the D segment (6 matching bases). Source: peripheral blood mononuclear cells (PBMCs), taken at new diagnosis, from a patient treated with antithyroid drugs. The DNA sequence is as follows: TGTGCCAGCAGCCGACTAGGCCATGAGCAGTTCTTC. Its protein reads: CASSRLGHEQFF.